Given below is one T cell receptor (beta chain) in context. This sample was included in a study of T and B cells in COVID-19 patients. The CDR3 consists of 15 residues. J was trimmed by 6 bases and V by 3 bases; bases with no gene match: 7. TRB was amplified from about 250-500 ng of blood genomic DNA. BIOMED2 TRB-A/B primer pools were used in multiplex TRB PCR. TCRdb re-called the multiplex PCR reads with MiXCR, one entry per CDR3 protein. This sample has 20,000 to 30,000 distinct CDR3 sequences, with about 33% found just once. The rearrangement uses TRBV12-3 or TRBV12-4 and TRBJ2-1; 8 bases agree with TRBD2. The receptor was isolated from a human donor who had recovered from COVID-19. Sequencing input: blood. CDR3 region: CASSFGGRSRNEQFF. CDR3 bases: TGTGCCAGCAGTTTTGGCGGGAGGAGCCGCAATGAGCAGTTCTTC.